This T cell receptor (beta chain) was observed in a study of neoadjuvant anti-PD-1 for oral cavity cancer. TCRdb keeps only in-frame clones here, not all; method: immunoSEQ multiplex PCR. The table has 15,000 or so clones, approximately 71% seen once. Findings and limits, study-wide: TCR analyses covered only a few patients per response group.

The V gene lost 3 bases and the J gene lost 9 bases, with 15 bases spanning the gap. The CDR3 sequence is 14 residues long. The germline gives CDR1 MRHNA, CDR2 SNTAGT. Patients had HPV-negative, locally advanced oral cavity squamous cell carcinoma. Analysis of PBMCs was direct, with no culture step. About this clone: Antigen specificity is unknown.

Sample: PBMCs, taken before nivolumab (anti-PD-1) treatment. The clonotype comes from a person between 40 and 85 years old with oral cavity squamous cell carcinoma. This chain joins TRBV6-4 and TRBJ2-1; D gene uncertain. The CDR3 protein is CASSEGGSFGEQFF. For the CDR3, the DNA is TGTGCCAGCAGTGAGGGCGGATCTTTCGGTGAGCAGTTCTTC.